This TCR beta chain originates from a study of naive and memory T cell subsets. Four PCR rounds used nested alpha and beta constant region primers plus the SP2 primer. Alpha and beta constant region primers primed reverse transcription for blood and skin samples. MiXCR was run by TCRdb on the 5' RACE reads, yielding one entry per CDR3 protein. This table has roughly 48,000 distinct CDR3 sequences, 4.7% appearing once. Trimming left V 4 bases short and J 2 bases short, with 4 bases between. Germline V gives CDR1 MNHEY, CDR2 SMNVEV (reference sequence). There are 12 residues in the CDR3. Study findings and constraints: The RNA method is potentially sensitive to activation and differentiation changes.

TCR cDNA received a 3' ligated oligonucleotide that carried a UMI. RNA was extracted from 2.5 ml of whole blood of healthy adults. Reverse transcription used DNase-treated unsorted total RNA, aiming for 1 to 1000 ng. This clonotype appeared many times. What it binds is not known. The receptor was derived from a female donor in good health. The V gene is TRBV27, the J gene TRBJ2-3; unclear D gene. The CDR3 DNA is TGTGCCAGCAGTTCCGACACAGATACGCAGTATTTT. Protein: CASSSDTDTQYF.